This T cell receptor (beta chain) is from a study of blood T cells in healthy people across ages. A sample-barcoded 5' primer and a J-beta primer mix were used in a second PCR of about 6 to 12 cycles. The authors tagged each cDNA molecule using a template-switch adaptor with 12 random nucleotides. TCRdb re-analysed the 5' RACE reads in MiXCR, keeping a single row per CDR3 protein. Here the sample spans 600,000 to 1,000,000 distinct CDR3 sequences, 58% being singletons. The CDR3 runs 13 residues. V was clipped by 3 bases and J by 1 base, with 6 bases between them. Germline CDR1 is LGHNA and CDR2 is YNFKEQ. Remarks on this clonotype: The antigen is undetermined.

Study findings and constraints: TCR beta diversity tracked closely with naive T cell percentage.

The sequence derives from a young man in good health. V and J are TRBV4-2 and TRBJ1-1; no firm D call. Sequencing was performed on blood. The CDR3 nucleotides read TGTGCCAGCAGCCAGGAGAAGAACACTGAAGCTTTCTTT. Protein product: CASSQEKNTEAFF.